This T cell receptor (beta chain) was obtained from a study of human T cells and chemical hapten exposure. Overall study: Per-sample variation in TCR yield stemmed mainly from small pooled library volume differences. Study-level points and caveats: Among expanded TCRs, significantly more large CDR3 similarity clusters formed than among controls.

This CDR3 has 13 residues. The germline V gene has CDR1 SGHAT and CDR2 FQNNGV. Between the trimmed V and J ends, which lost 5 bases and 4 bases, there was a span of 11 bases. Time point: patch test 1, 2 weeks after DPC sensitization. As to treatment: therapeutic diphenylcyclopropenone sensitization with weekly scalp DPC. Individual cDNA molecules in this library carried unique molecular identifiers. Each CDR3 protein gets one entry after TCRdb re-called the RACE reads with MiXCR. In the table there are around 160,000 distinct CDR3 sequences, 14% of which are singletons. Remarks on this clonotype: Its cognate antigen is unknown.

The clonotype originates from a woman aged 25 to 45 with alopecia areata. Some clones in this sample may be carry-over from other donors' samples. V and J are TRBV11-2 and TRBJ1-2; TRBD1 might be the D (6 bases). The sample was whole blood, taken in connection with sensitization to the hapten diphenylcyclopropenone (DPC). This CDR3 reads CASSHPDSYGYTF. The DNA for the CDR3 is TGTGCCAGCAGCCATCCGGACAGCTATGGCTACACCTTC.